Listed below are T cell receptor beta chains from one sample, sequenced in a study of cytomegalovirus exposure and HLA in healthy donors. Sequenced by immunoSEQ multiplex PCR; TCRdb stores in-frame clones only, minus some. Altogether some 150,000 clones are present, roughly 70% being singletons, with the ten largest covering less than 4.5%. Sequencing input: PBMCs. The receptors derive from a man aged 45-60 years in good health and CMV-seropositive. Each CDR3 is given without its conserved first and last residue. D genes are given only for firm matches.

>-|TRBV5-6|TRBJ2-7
VSSFMGRAAYEQY
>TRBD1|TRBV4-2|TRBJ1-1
ASSQDRRNTEAF
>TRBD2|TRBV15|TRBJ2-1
ATRSGGASNEQF
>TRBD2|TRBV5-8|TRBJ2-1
ASSLRLAGYNEQF
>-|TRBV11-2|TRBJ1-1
ASSLRWQAGTEAF
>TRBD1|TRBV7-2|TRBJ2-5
ASSSGTGWWQETQY
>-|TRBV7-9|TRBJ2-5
ASSSLPGMRETQY
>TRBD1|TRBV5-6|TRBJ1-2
ASSFWTGGYYGYT
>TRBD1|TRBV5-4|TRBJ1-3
ASSPGGSGNTIY
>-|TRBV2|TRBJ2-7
ASSEVGLYEQY
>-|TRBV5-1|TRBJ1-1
ASSSRAGGKNTEAF
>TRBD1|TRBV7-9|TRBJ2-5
ASRGQGASIGETQY
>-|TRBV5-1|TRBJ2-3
ASSSSGTSDTQY
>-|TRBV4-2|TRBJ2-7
ASSQGGGGSYEQY
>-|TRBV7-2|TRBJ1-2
ASSLGQGANYGYT
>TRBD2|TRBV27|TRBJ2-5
ASSLREGETQY
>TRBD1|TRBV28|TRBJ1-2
ASSGPQGALTLNYGYT
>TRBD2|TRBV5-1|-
ASSLASLAWNEQY